This T cell receptor beta chain was captured in a study of T-cell reconstitution after alpha-beta-depleted transplantation in children. Points from the study as a whole: Some patients' high day-60 TCRbeta diversity was traced to surviving recipient T cells and thymic progenitors. Reportedly, alpha-beta T cells present about two months post-transplant originated from several hundred expanded clones of graft origin.

Unique molecular identifiers featured in how the TCRbeta library was prepared. Using its own MiXCR run on the PCR reads, TCRdb lists one record per CDR3 protein. The profile covers 350,000 to 500,000 distinct CDR3 sequences, with roughly 43% appearing a single time and under 30% taken by the ten largest. In the case of this clonotype: Its target is unknown.

The CDR3 is made up of 18 amino acids. Germline-derived CDR1 and CDR2 are SGHAT and FQDESV (reference sequence). V dropped 5 bases and J dropped 0; count of bases not matched to a gene: 11. The chain couples TRBV11-1 to TRBJ2-7, with 12 bases lining up with TRBD2. This material consisted of PBMCs, taken before TCRalphabeta/CD19-depleted stem cell transplant. The receptor comes from a girl aged 2-9 years with aplastic anemia, due to receive a stem cell transplant. Here the CDR3 reads CASSLSRTSGALSYEQYF. The CDR3 region has the DNA TGTGCCAGCAGCCTCAGCCGGACTAGCGGGGCCCTCTCCTACGAGCAGTACTTC. The variable domain in full, with the rest retrieved from reference TRBV11-1 and TRBJ2-7, is EAEVAQSPRYKITEKSQAVAFWCDPISGHATLYWYRQILGQGPELLVQFQDESVVDDSQLPKDRFSAERLKGVDSTLKIQPAELGDSAMYLCASSLSRTSGALSYEQYFGPGTRLTVT.